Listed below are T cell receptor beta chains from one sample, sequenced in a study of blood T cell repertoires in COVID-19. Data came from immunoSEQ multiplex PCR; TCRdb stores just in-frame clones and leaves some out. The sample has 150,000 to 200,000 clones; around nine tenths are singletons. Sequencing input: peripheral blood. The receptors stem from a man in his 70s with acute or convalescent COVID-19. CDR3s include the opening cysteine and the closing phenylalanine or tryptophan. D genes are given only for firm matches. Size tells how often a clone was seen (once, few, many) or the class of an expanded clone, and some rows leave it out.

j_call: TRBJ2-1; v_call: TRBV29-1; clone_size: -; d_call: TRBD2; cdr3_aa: CSVSGLGGGEQFF; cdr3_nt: TGCAGCGTCTCCGGACTAGGAGGTGGTGAGCAGTTCTTC
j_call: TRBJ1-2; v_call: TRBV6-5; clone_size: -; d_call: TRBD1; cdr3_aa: CASSLDRGDGYTF; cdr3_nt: TGTGCCAGCAGTTTGGACAGGGGCGATGGCTACACCTTC
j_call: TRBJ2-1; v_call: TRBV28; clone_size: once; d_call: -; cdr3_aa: CASSLAPSSYNEQFF; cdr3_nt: TGTGCCAGCAGTTTAGCACCGAGCTCCTACAATGAGCAGTTCTTC
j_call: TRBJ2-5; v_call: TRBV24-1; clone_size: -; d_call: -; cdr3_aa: CATQQEETQYF; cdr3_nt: TGTGCCACACAACAGGAAGAGACCCAGTACTTC
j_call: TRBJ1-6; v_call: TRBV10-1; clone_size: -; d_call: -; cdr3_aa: CASSDGAAGNSPLHF; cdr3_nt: TGCGCCAGCAGTGATGGGGCTGCAGGGAATTCACCCCTCCACTTT
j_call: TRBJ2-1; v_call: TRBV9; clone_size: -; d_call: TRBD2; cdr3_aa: CASSVSGSSYNEQFF; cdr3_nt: TGTGCCAGCAGCGTAAGCGGGAGCTCCTACAATGAGCAGTTCTTC
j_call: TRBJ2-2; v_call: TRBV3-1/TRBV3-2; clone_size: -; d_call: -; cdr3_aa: CASSPWGERSGELFF; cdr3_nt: TGTGCCAGCAGCCCTTGGGGGGAGAGGTCCGGGGAGCTGTTTTTT
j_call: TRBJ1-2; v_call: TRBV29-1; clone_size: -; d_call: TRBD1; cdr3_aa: CSVLRDRGYGGYTF; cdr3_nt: TGCAGCGTCCTCCGGGACAGGGGATACGGGGGCTACACCTTC
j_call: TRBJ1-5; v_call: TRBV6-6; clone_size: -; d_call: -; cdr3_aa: CASTLRGGNQPQHF; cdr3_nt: TGTGCCAGCACCCTAAGGGGGGGAAATCAGCCCCAGCATTTT
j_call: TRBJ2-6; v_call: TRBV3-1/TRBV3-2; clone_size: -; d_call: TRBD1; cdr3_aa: CASSPRGHGSGANVLTF; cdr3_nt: TGTGCCAGCAGCCCCAGGGGGCATGGATCTGGGGCCAACGTCCTGACTTTC
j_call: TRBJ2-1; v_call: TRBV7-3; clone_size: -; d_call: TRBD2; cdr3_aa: CASSLTGLAKNEQFF; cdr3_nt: TGTGCCAGCAGCTTAACCGGACTAGCAAAAAATGAGCAGTTCTTC
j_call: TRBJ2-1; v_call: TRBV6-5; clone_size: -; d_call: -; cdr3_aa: CASSYSRGNEQFF; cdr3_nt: TGTGCCAGCAGTTACTCGAGGGGGAATGAGCAGTTCTTC
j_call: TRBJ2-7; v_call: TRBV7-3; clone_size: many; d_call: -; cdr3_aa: CASSSPEGPTLGEQYF; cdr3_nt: TGTGCCAGCAGCTCGCCGGAGGGACCGACCTTGGGTGAGCAGTACTTC
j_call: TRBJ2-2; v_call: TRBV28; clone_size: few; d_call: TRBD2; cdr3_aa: CATAAPSGGAYTGELFF; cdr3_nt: TGTGCCACCGCCGCTCCTAGCGGGGGGGCTTACACCGGGGAGCTGTTTTTT
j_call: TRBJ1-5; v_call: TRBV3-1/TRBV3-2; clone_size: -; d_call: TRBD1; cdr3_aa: CASSRTGNQPQHF; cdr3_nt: TGTGCCAGCAGCCGGACAGGAAATCAGCCCCAGCATTTT
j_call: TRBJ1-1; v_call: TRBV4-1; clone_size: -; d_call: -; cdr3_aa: CASSQESGTNPFF; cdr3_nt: TGCGCCAGCAGCCAAGAAAGCGGCACAAACCCTTTCTTT
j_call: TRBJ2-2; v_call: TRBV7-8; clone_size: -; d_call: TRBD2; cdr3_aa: CSTLAGSTGELFF; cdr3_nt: TGTTCTACACTAGCGGGAAGCACCGGGGAGCTGTTTTTT
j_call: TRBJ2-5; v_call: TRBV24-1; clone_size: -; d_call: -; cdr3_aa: CATSVPGQETQYF; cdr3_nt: TGTGCCACCAGTGTCCCAGGGCAAGAGACCCAGTACTTC
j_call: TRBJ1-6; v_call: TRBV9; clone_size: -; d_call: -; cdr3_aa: CASSVDEKYNSPLHF; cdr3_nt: TGTGCCAGCAGCGTAGATGAGAAATATAATTCACCCCTCCACTTT
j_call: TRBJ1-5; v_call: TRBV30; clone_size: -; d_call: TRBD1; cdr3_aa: CAWSQGARSNQPQHF; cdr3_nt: TGTGCCTGGAGCCAGGGGGCGCGGAGCAATCAGCCCCAGCATTTT
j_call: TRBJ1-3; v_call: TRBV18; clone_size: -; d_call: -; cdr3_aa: CASSRDHSGNTIYF; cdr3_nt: TGTGCCAGCTCCCGGGATCACTCTGGAAACACCATATATTTT
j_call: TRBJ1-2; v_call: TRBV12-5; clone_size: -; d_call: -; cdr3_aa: CASGFGGVYGYTF; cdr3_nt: TGTGCTAGTGGTTTCGGGGGAGTCTATGGCTACACCTTC
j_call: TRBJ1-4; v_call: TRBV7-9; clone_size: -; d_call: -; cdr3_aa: CASSLAPNRSTNEKLFF; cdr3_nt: TGTGCCAGCAGCTTAGCCCCTAACAGGTCAACTAATGAAAAACTGTTTTTT
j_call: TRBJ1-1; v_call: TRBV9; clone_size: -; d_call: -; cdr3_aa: CASSVYSGTEAFF; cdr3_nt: TGTGCCAGCAGCGTATATTCGGGCACTGAAGCTTTCTTT
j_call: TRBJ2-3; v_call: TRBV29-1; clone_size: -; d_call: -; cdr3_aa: CSVTPKDTQYF; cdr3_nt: TGCAGCGTAACCCCTAAAGATACGCAGTATTTT
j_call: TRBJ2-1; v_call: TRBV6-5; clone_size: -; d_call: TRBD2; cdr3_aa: CASSSGSTYNEQFF; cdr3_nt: TGTGCCAGTTCTAGCGGGAGCACCTACAATGAGCAGTTCTTC
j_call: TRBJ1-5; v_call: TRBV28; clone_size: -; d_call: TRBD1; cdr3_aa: CASSLLSGGLNQPQHF; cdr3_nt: TGTGCCAGCAGTTTATTGTCAGGGGGCCTCAATCAGCCCCAGCATTTT
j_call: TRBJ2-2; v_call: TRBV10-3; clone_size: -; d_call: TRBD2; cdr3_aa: CASRLARTGELFF; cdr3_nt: TGTGCCTCCAGACTAGCGCGGACCGGGGAGCTGTTTTTT
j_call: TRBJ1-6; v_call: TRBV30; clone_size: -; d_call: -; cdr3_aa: CALEDSDNSPLHF; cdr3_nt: TGTGCCCTGGAGGACAGTGATAATTCACCCCTCCACTTT
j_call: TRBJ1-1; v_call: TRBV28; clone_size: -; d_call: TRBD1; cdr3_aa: CASRLGTAEAFF; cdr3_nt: TGTGCCAGCAGACTCGGGACAGCTGAAGCTTTCTTT
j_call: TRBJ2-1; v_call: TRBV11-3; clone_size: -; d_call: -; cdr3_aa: CASSLRASDNEQFF; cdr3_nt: TGTGCCAGCAGCTTGAGGGCTAGCGACAATGAGCAGTTCTTC
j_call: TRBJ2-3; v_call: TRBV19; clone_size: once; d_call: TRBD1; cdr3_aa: CASSTTGRDTQYF; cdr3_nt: TGTGCCAGTAGTACGACAGGGAGAGATACGCAGTATTTT
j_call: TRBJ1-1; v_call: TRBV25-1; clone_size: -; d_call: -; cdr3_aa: CARAGGKGTTEAFF; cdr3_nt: TGTGCCCGGGCGGGGGGGAAGGGTACCACTGAAGCTTTCTTT
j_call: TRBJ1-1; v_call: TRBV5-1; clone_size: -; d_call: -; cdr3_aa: CASSLGSGITEAFF; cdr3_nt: TGCGCCAGCAGCTTGGGGTCGGGGATTACTGAAGCTTTCTTT
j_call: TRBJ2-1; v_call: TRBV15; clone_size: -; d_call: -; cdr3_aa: CATSRVSDEQFF; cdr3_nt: TGTGCCACCAGCAGAGTTAGCGATGAGCAGTTCTTC
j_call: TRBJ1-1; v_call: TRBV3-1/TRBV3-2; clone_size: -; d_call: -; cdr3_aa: CASSQGGGARNTEAFF; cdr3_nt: TGTGCCAGCAGCCAAGGAGGGGGGGCCCGGAACACTGAAGCTTTCTTT
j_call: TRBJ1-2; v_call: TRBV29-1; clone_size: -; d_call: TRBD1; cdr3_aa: CSVDYSGTGSGYTF; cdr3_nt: TGCAGCGTTGATTACTCCGGGACAGGGTCTGGCTACACCTTC
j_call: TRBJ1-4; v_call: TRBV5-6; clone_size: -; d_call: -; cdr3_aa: CASSSRGKREKLFF; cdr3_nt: TGTGCCAGCAGCTCCAGGGGAAAACGTGAAAAACTGTTTTTT
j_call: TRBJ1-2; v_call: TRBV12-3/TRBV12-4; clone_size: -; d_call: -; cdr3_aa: CASSLSGYTF; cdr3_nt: TGTGCCAGCAGTTTGAGCGGCTACACCTTC
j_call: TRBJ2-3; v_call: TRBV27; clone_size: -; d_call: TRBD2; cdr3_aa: CASSFRTSGAPSTDTQYF; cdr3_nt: TGTGCCAGCAGTTTCCGGACTAGCGGGGCCCCTAGCACAGATACGCAGTATTTT
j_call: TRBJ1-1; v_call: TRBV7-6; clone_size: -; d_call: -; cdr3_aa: CASSLRQGPTEAFF; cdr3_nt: TGTGCCAGCAGCTTAAGGCAGGGCCCCACTGAAGCTTTCTTT
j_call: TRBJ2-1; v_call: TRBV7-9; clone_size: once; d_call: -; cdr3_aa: CASSSSGYNEQFF; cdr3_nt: TGTGCCAGCAGCTCTTCGGGCTACAATGAGCAGTTCTTC
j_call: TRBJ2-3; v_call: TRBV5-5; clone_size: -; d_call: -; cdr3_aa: CASSLDRSTDTQYF; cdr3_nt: TGTGCCAGCAGCTTGGACAGAAGCACAGATACGCAGTATTTT
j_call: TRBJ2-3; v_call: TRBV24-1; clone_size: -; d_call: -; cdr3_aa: CATSNSGRGTDTQYF; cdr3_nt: TGTGCCACCAGCAACTCGGGGAGGGGGACAGATACGCAGTATTTT
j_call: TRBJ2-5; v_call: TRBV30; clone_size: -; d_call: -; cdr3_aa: CAWRSRTQRETQYF; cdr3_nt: TGTGCCTGGAGGTCTCGGACTCAACGAGAGACCCAGTACTTC
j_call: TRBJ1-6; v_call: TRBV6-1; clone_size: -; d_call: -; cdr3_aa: CASRFRGARVSPLHF; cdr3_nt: TGTGCCAGCAGGTTTCGGGGGGCGCGAGTTTCACCCCTCCACTTT
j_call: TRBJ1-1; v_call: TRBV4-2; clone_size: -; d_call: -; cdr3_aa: CASSQDAGFNTEAFF; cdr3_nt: TGTGCCAGCAGCCAAGATGCCGGGTTCAACACTGAAGCTTTCTTT
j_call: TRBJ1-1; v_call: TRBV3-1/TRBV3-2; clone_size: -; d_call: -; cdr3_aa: CASSKGTYEKAFF; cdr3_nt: TGTGCCAGCAGCAAAGGTACTTACGAAAAAGCTTTCTTT